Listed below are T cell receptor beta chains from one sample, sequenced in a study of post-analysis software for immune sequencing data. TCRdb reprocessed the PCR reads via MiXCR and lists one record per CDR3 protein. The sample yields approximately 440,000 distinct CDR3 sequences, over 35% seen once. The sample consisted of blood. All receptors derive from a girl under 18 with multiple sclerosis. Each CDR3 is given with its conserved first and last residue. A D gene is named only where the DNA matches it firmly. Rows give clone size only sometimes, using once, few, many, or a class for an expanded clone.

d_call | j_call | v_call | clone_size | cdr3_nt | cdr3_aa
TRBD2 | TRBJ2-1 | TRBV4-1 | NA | TGCGCCAGCCAAGGGAGGGGAACTGTAATCAGTGAGCGGTTCTTC | CASQGRGTVISERFF
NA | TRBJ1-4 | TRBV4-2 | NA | TGTGCCAGCAGCCCCCTGGGAGCAACTAATGAAAAACTGTTTTTT | CASSPLGATNEKLFF
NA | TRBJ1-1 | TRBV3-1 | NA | TGTGCCAGCAGCCAAGGGGCCGGTAACACTGAAGCTTTCTTT | CASSQGAGNTEAFF
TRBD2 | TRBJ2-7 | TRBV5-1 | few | TGCGCCAGCAGCTTCGAAGCGGGACGGTACGAGCAGTACTTC | CASSFEAGRYEQYF
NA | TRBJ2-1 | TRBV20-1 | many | TGCAGTGCTAGAGGGGGCAAAGGCAGATTCAATGAGCAGTTCTTC | CSARGGKGRFNEQFF
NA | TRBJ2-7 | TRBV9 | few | TGTGCCAGCAGCGTAGAGCCAGGGCGAGCCTCCTACGAGCAGTACTTC | CASSVEPGRASYEQYF
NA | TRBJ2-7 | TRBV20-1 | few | TGCAGTGCTAGCATCGGCGGGCCAAAGGGGGAGCAGTACTTC | CSASIGGPKGEQYF
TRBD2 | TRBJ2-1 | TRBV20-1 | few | TGCAGTGCTGGACTAGCGGTTGAGCAGTTCTTC | CSAGLAVEQFF
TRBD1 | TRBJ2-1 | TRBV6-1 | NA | TGTGCCAGCAGTGTACTGGGGACAGGGGCTATAAATGAGCAGTTCTTC | CASSVLGTGAINEQFF
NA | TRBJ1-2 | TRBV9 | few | TGTGCCAGCAGCGTAGGCGGGGGTATGTTGAGCTATGGCTACACCTTC | CASSVGGGMLSYGYTF
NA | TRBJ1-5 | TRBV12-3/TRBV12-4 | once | TGTGCCAGCAGTTTAGCGGGCACAGGGTCCCATCAGCCCCAGCATTTT | CASSLAGTGSHQPQHF
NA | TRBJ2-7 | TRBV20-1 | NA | TGCAGTGCGCGCCCAGGGGTGTACGAGCAGTACTTC | CSARPGVYEQYF
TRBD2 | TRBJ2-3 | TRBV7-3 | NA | TGTGCCGGCAGCCCTTTAGCGGGCAGCACAGATACGCAGTATTTT | CAGSPLAGSTDTQYF
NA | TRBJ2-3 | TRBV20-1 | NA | TGCAGTGCTAGAGACTTCGGTACGGGCACAGATACGCAGTATTTT | CSARDFGTGTDTQYF
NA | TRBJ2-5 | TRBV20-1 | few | TGCAGTGCTAGAGCTTACCGAGACAACTCCCAAGAGACCCAGTACTTC | CSARAYRDNSQETQYF
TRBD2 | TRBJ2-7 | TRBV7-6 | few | TGTGCCAGCAGCTTAGATACTAGCGGGAGTCACGAGCAGTACTTC | CASSLDTSGSHEQYF
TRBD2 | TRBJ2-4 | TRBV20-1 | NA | TGCAGTGCTTGGGGGAGCGGGAGAGAAAAAAACATTCAGTACTTC | CSAWGSGREKNIQYF
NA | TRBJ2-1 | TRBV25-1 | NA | TGTGCCAGCACCAATCCTAGGGGGGACTACAATGAGCAGTTCTTC | CASTNPRGDYNEQFF
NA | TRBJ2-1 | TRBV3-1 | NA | TGTGCCAGCAGGGCACATAGCGGCTACAATGAGCAGTTCTTC | CASRAHSGYNEQFF
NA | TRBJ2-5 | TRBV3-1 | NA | TGTGCCAGCAGCCAACAAGGTTATGGTGGGGCTGAGCAGTACTTC | CASSQQGYGGAEQYF
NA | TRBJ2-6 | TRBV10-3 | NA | TGTGCCACCAACTCGGGCAGCTCTGGGGCCAACGTCCTGACTTTC | CATNSGSSGANVLTF
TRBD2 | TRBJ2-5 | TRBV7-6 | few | TGTGCCAGCAGCCTCCAACTAGGACTAGCGGGAGAGGATCTCCAAGAGACCCAGTACTTC | CASSLQLGLAGEDLQETQYF
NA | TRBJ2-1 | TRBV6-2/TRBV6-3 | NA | TGTGCCAGCAGTTCGAGAGTAGCCCGCAGCTCCTACAATGAGCAGTTCTTC | CASSSRVARSSYNEQFF
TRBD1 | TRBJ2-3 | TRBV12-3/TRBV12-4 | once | TGTGCCAGCAGCCGGGAGACAGGGGCGGAGACAGATACGCAGTATTTT | CASSRETGAETDTQYF
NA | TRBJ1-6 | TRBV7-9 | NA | TGTGCCAGCGGGCAGGTCAATTCACCCCTCCACTTT | CASGQVNSPLHF
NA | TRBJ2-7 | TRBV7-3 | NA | TGTGCCAGCAGCTTAAGGTGGATTAGCTCCTACGAGCAGTACTTC | CASSLRWISSYEQYF
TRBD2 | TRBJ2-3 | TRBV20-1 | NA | TGCAGTGTAAGCGGAGCGGGAGCCAAGGCAGATACGCAGTATTTT | CSVSGAGAKADTQYF
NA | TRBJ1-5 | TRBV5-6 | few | TGTGCCAGCAGCTTGGGGGGTTATGCCAATCAGCCCCAGCATTTT | CASSLGGYANQPQHF
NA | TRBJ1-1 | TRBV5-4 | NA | TGTGCCAGCATCTCCGGGGGAGGGGATCGCACTGAAGCTTTCTTT | CASISGGGDRTEAFF
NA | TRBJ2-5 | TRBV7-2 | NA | TGTGCCAGCACCTCAGGGCCAGGGGAAGAGACCCAGTACTTC | CASTSGPGEETQYF